This T cell receptor (beta chain) is from a study of vaccination effects on CD4 cells after COVID-19. Notes on this clone: What it recognizes is unknown.

The assay was immunoSEQ multiplex PCR, and TCRdb's table has in-frame clones only and misses some. There are approximately 44,000 clones in the sample; 77% occur only once, and around 2.8% lies in the top ten. ViraFEST used viral peptide pools to expand antigen-specific CD4+ T cells before sequencing. Following 10 days of culture, CD4+ T cells were isolated. Neither prior SARS-CoV-2 infection nor positive nucleocapsid antibodies were present in the vaccine recipients. The specimen was CD4+ T cells from PBMCs cultured with HCoV-NL63 spike peptides, collected before COVID-19 vaccination. The receptor was isolated from a human donor who received a COVID-19 vaccine.

As DNA, the CDR3 is TGTGCCAGCAGCCGAGCCACTACAGGGCCCAAACTGTTTTTT. Its protein is CASSRATTGPKLFF. The rearrangement joins TRBV11-1 to TRBJ1-4, with D perhaps matching TRBD1 (6 bases). Germline V gives CDR1 SGHAT, CDR2 FQDESV (reference sequence). Trimming stripped 5 bases from V and 11 bases from J, with 18 bases between. The CDR3 length is 14 residues.